The T cell receptor beta chain under discussion was sequenced for a study of blood T cell repertoires in COVID-19. As for the study in general: Italy, Spain and the United States were the sources of the convalescent and acute COVID-19 samples. Sample material is recorded as cDNA or gDNA derived from T cells, B-cell-depleted T cells, or PBMCs.

Authors' analysis steps: Amplifying reference gene primers gave estimates of nucleated cell counts. Produced via immunoSEQ multiplex PCR; TCRdb's table is partial and in-frame only. V and J calls and clone size are as listed in that table; D and trimming were resolved from the DNA. The sample has about 400,000 clones, around 88% seen once. The CDR3 sequence is 13 residues long. Germline lookup yields CDR1 SGHNT and CDR2 YYREEE (reference sequence). The V and J ends lost 2 bases and 5 bases respectively, with 11 bases between them. Patients from Seattle were sampled longitudinally, starting during active infection.

The sequencing sample was made of peripheral blood. The gene calls are TRBV5-4 and TRBJ2-7, with TRBD1 as a possible D gene (7 bases). This sequence originates from a woman aged 60-75 years with COVID-19, enrolled during active disease. CDR3 sequence: CASSFPRGDEQYF. The CDR3 region has the DNA TGTGCCAGCAGCTTCCCCAGGGGGGACGAGCAGTACTTC. Full variable domain (outside the CDR3, taken from reference TRBV5-4 and TRBJ2-7): ETGVTQSPTHLIKTRGQQVTLRCSSQSGHNTVSWYQQALGQGPQFIFQYYREEENGRGNFPPRFSGLQFPNYSSELNVNALELDDSALYLCASSFPRGDEQYFGPGTRLTVT.